These T cell receptor beta chains were read from a single sample in a study of T cell repertoires and HLA-DP antigens. Using immunoSEQ multiplex PCR, the repertoire was profiled, and TCRdb retains in-frame clones only, with some absent. Of fewer than 75,000 clones listed, roughly 77% were seen once; the top ten hold roughly 1.6%. These receptors have no known antigen. Sequencing was done on a sample of CD4+ T cells from PBMCs. Source of these receptors: a man between 60 and 70 years old in good health and CMV-seronegative. Both conserved end residues are part of each CDR3. Each record gives: J gene, D gene, V gene, clone size, CDR3 DNA, CDR3 protein. A D gene is named only where the DNA matches it firmly. Expanded clones get a size class; other rows say once, few or many, or leave the size out.

TRBJ2-3 TRBD1 TRBV5-1 . TGCGCCAGCAGCTCGGGTCTAGACAGGGGGGGCACAGATACGCAGTATTTT CASSSGLDRGGTDTQYF
TRBJ1-1 . TRBV2 . TGTGCCAGCAGTGTCCAGAGAATGAACACTGAAGCTTTCTTT CASSVQRMNTEAFF
TRBJ1-5 . TRBV4-2 . TGTGCCAGCAGCCAAGATCCGGGCACCGGGGAGCCCCAGCATTTT CASSQDPGTGEPQHF
TRBJ2-4 . TRBV6-4 . TGTGCCAGCAGATGGGACTCCATTCAGTACTTC CASRWDSIQYF
TRBJ2-1 TRBD1 TRBV11-1 . TGTGCCAGCAGCCCGCCGACAGGGAACGTTGAGCAGTTCTTC CASSPPTGNVEQFF
TRBJ2-4 . TRBV4-3 . TGCGCCAGCAGCCAAGGGTCGGGTAGCGGTCTAGCCAAAAACATTCAGTACTTC CASSQGSGSGLAKNIQYF
TRBJ1-2 . TRBV18 . TGTGCCAGCTCACCCGGACCAGTATTTCCTAACTATGGCTACACCTTC CASSPGPVFPNYGYTF
TRBJ1-1 TRBD1 TRBV5-8 . TGTGCCAGCAGCATCGACAGGGGCACTGAAGCTTTCTTT CASSIDRGTEAFF
TRBJ2-5 TRBD1 TRBV10-3 . TGTGCCATCAGTGATGGGGACAGGGAGACCCAGTACTTC CAISDGDRETQYF
TRBJ2-5 . TRBV5-1 . TGCGCCAGCAGCTTGGTGTCTAGCGCTCCGCCGACCCAGTACTTC CASSLVSSAPPTQYF
TRBJ2-1 . TRBV30 . TGTGCCTGGACGACAGGGAGGGACAATGAGCAGTTCTTC CAWTTGRDNEQFF
TRBJ2-3 TRBD2 TRBV7-3 once TGTGCCAGCAGCAATAAGGGGACTAGCGGGAGTTCCGGTTCAGATACGCAGTATTTT CASSNKGTSGSSGSDTQYF
TRBJ1-4 . TRBV6-5 . TGTGCCAGCAGTTGGAGGGTTAAAGAAAAACTGTTTTTT CASSWRVKEKLFF
TRBJ1-2 . TRBV5-1 few TGCGCCAGCAGCTTGGGCCGGGAGTATGGCTACACCTTC CASSLGREYGYTF
TRBJ1-1 . TRBV19 . TGTGCCAGTAGTATGGGGGGGCCTGACACTGAAGCTTTCTTT CASSMGGPDTEAFF
TRBJ2-2 . TRBV5-1 medium-sized TGCGCCAGCAGCTTGATCCCGGGACTGAACACCGGGGAGCTGTTTTTT CASSLIPGLNTGELFF
TRBJ2-5 . TRBV5-1 medium-sized TGCGCCAGCAGATATGGTCAAGAGACCCAGTACTTC CASRYGQETQYF
TRBJ2-5 . TRBV28 few TGTGCCAGCAGTTTATCTAGAGGTTTGGGGTCGGTGGAAGAGACCCAGTACTTC CASSLSRGLGSVEETQYF
TRBJ2-5 TRBD2 TRBV14 . TGTGCCAGCAGCCAACTCGGGACTAGCCTGCAAGAGACCCAGTACTTC CASSQLGTSLQETQYF